Below are 24 T cell receptor beta chains sequenced from a single sample in a study of cytomegalovirus exposure and HLA in healthy donors. The PCR employed 60 Vbeta primers together with 13 Jbeta primers. Generated by immunoSEQ multiplex PCR, the TCRdb table keeps only in-frame clones and is missing some. The table records 250,000 to 350,000 clones, roughly 89% of them present only once. The material sequenced was PBMCs. Receptors originate from a man between 35 and 55 years old in good health and CMV-seropositive.

The chain employs TRBV29-1 and TRBJ2-1; perhaps TRBD1 as D (5 bases). Germline V CDR1 and CDR2: SQVTM, ANQGSEA. Trimming shortened V by 5 bases and J by 1 base, and 15 bases separated the two germline ends. This CDR3 has 15 residues. CDR3: CSVQFDSLSYNEQFF. The CDR3 DNA reads as TGCAGCGTTCAATTCGACAGCCTATCCTACAATGAGCAGTTCTTC.

This chain connects TRBV7-2 to TRBJ2-1; 7 nucleotides agree with TRBD1. The CDR3 consists of 13 residues. With V trimmed by 1 base and J by 8 bases, 2 bases remained unmatched. Per the germline V gene, CDR1 is SGHTA and CDR2 is FQGNSA. CDR3 nucleotides: TGTGCCAGCAGCTTAGGACAGGGTGATGAGCAGTTCTTC. Amino acid sequence: CASSLGQGDEQFF.

The chain is built from TRBV13 and TRBJ2-1; D is possibly TRBD2 (6 bases). Between the trimmed V and J ends, which lost 2 bases and 12 bases, there was a span of 14 bases. Germline values: CDR1 PRHDT, CDR2 FYEKMQ (reference sequence). The CDR3 contains 13 residues. For the CDR3, the DNA is TGTGCCAGCAGCTTATATTCCTCGGGAGCGCAGTTCTTC. Translated: CASSLYSSGAQFF.

The chain combines TRBV28 with TRBJ2-7; 7 nucleotides agree with TRBD1. CDR1 MDHEN and CDR2 SYDVKM come from the germline V gene. Trimming cost V 3 bases and J 10 bases; bases outside gene matches: 9. The CDR3 contains 13 residues. The CDR3 loop is CASSFDRVGEQYF. CDR3 DNA: TGTGCCAGCAGTTTCGACAGGGTCGGTGAACAGTACTTC. The whole variable domain, filled in from reference TRBV28 and TRBJ2-7, reads DVKVTQSSRYLVKRTGEKVFLECVQDMDHENMFWYRQDPGLGLRLIYFSYDVKMKEKGDIPEGYSVSREKKERFSLILESASTNQTSMYLCASSFDRVGEQYFGPGTRLTVT.

CDR3 coding DNA: TGTGCCAGCAGACCTAGGACGGGGGAGTACGAGCAGTACTTC. Protein: CASRPRTGEYEQYF. The V gene is TRBV7-9, the J gene TRBJ2-5; TRBD2 might be the D (6 bases). The DNA end favors TRBJ2-7, so the J call may be wrong. This CDR3 is 14 amino acids long. Germline V CDR1 and CDR2: SEHNR, FQNEAQ (reference sequence).

The chain uses TRBV6-5 and TRBJ2-1, with 9 bases matching TRBD2. V trimming: 2 bases; J trimming: 6 bases; junction bases outside the gene matches: 8. Per the germline V gene, CDR1 is MNHEY and CDR2 is SVGAGI. There are 16 residues in the CDR3. In DNA form, the CDR3 reads TGTGCCAGCAGTTACGTGGCCCGGACTAGCGTCAATGAGCAGTTCTTC. This encodes CASSYVARTSVNEQFF.

The V and J genes are TRBV4-2 and TRBJ2-7; 9 bases agree with TRBD1. Germline V gives CDR1 LGHNA, CDR2 YNFKEQ. The V gene end was trimmed by 5 bases and the J gene end by 6 bases; junction bases not matched to a gene: 8. CDR3 length: 14 amino acids. CDR3 DNA sequence: TGTGCCAGCAGCGAACGGACAGGGGTTAGCGAGCAGTACTTC. Translation: CASSERTGVSEQYF.

This chain joins TRBV5-1 and TRBJ2-3; a weak D match, TRBD1 (5 bases). V lost 7 bases, J lost 1 base, and 13 bases lay in between. Germline-derived CDR1 and CDR2 are SGHRS and YFSETQ. There are 14 residues in the CDR3. The CDR3 here is CASYYTGRTDTQYF. The CDR3 bases are TGCGCCAGCTATTATACAGGACGCACAGATACGCAGTATTTT.

DNA of the CDR3: TGTGCCAGCAGCAGGGCTAGCGGGTTAGCCTACGAGCAGTACTTC. This sequence encodes CASSRASGLAYEQYF. The V gene is TRBV21-1, the J gene TRBJ2-7; the D call in the table, TRBD2, was not verified against the DNA. TRBV21-1 is shown as a pseudogene. The length of the CDR3 is 15 residues.

CDR3 sequence reads: CASSGGGGAPRYEQYF. CDR3 DNA: TGTGCCAGCAGCGGGGGGGGCGGGGCCCCTAGGTACGAGCAGTACTTC. The rearrangement joins TRBV5-6 to TRBJ2-7, with D possibly matching TRBD2 (7 bases). Looked up from germline, CDR1 is SGHDT and CDR2 is YYEEEE. Trimming removed 4 bases from V and 4 bases from J, with 21 bases in between. The CDR3 is 16 amino acids.

DNA of the CDR3: TGCGCCAGCAGCCCCTTGTTGGTGGCTAGCTCCTACAATGAGCAGTTCTTC. Translation gives CASSPLLVASSYNEQFF. This chain joins TRBV4-1 and TRBJ2-1, with D uncertain. Germline CDR1 and CDR2: MGHRA and YSYEKL. With 4 bases removed from V and 0 bases from J, the gap between germline ends came to 16 bases. The CDR3 extends over 17 amino acids.

The rearrangement uses TRBV6-5 and TRBJ2-5; TRBD2 aligns across 8 bases. The end of the DNA aligns better with TRBJ2-7, so the J call may be wrong. The CDR3 has 15 residues. In germline, CDR1 is MNHEY, CDR2 SVGAGI. DNA for the CDR3: TGTGCCAGCAGTTTCGTAGCGGGAAAGTGGAACGAGCAGTACTTC. Its protein product is CASSFVAGKWNEQYF.

The chain couples TRBV5-4 to TRBJ2-3; tentative D call: TRBD2 (6 bases). The CDR3 consists of 15 residues. CDR1 SGHNT and CDR2 YYREEE come from the germline V gene (reference sequence). Trimming left V 0 bases short and J 2 bases short, with 10 bases between. Here the CDR3 reads CASSLARGNTDTQYF. The CDR3 nucleotides read TGTGCCAGCAGCTTGGCGCGGGGCAACACAGATACGCAGTATTTT.

Here the CDR3 reads CASSSPGQGADTQYF. As DNA, the CDR3 is TGTGCCAGCAGCTCTCCGGGACAGGGGGCAGATACGCAGTATTTT. This sequence joins TRBV5-4 and TRBJ2-3, with TRBD1 identical over 11 bases. This CDR3 is built from 15 residues. The germline V gene encodes CDR1 SGHNT and CDR2 YYREEE (reference sequence). With V trimmed by 3 bases and J by 4 bases, 4 bases remained unmatched.

The chain joins TRBV6-1 to TRBJ1-3; D possibly corresponds to TRBD1 (5 bases). The CDR3 loop spans 14 amino acids. The V end lost 1 base, the J end lost 8 bases, and 12 bases lay between the germline ends. Germline CDR1 reads MNHNS; CDR2 reads SASEGT. CDR3 DNA sequence: TGTGCCAGCAGTGAAGTGGGGGGGGGATACACCATATATTTT. It yields the protein CASSEVGGGYTIYF.

The chain uses TRBV5-1 and TRBJ1-1, with 7 bases aligning to TRBD1. Germline V CDR1 and CDR2: SGHRS, YFSETQ. Trimming took 4 bases from V and 0 from J; bases not matched to a gene: 0. CDR3 size: 13 residues. DNA of the CDR3: TGCGCCAGCAGCGGGACAGTGAACACTGAAGCTTTCTTT. It specifies CASSGTVNTEAFF. Full variable domain (missing parts from reference TRBV5-1 and TRBJ1-1): KAGVTQTPRYLIKTRGQQVTLSCSPISGHRSVSWYQQTPGQGLQFLFEYFSETQRNKGNFPGRFSGRQFSNSRSEMNVSTLELGDSALYLCASSGTVNTEAFFGQGTRLTVV.

The CDR3: CASSYETQGTGELFF. CDR3 DNA: TGTGCCAGCAGCTACGAAACGCAGGGGACCGGGGAGCTGTTTTTT. This chain uses TRBV11-2 with TRBJ2-2; TRBD1 might be the D (6 bases). CDR1 is SGHAT, CDR2 FQNNGV, per germline. V was clipped by 4 bases and J by 5 bases, with 14 bases between them. The CDR3 consists of 15 residues.

The chain combines TRBV12-5 with TRBJ2-5, with D possibly being TRBD1 (6 bases). V lost 7 bases and J lost 2, with 14 bases in between. The CDR3 is made up of 14 amino acids. Per the germline V gene, CDR1 is LGHNT and CDR2 is FRNRAP. The DNA for the CDR3 is TGTGCTAGTGCCGTGGACAGCATACAAGAGACCCAGTACTTC. Protein product: CASAVDSIQETQYF.

The rearrangement uses TRBV7-2 and TRBJ1-2; 8 nucleotides match TRBD1. The ends lost 4 bases at V and 8 bases at J; junction bases unmatched: 6. Germline assignment: CDR1 SGHTA and CDR2 FQGNSA. The CDR3 consists of 13 residues. In DNA, the CDR3 is TGTGCCAGCAGCTCGCAGGGGGCGGGGGGCTACACCTTC. This sequence encodes CASSSQGAGGYTF.

The rearrangement joins TRBV7-9 to TRBJ1-4, with 7 bases that match TRBD1. The CDR3 contains 15 residues. J gave up 5 bases and V 4 bases, and 7 bases lay outside the gene matches. Germline assignment: CDR1 SEHNR and CDR2 FQNEAQ (reference sequence). DNA of the CDR3: TGTGCCAGCAGCTCCCCTGCAGGGGGAAATGAAAAACTGTTTTTT. Translated, it gives CASSSPAGGNEKLFF. The entire variable domain, with the rest obtained from reference TRBV7-9 and TRBJ1-4, is as follows: DTGVSQNPRHKITKRGQNVTFRCDPISEHNRLYWYRQTLGQGPEFLTYFQNEAQLEKSRLLSDRFSAERPKGSFSTLEIQRTEQGDSAMYLCASSSPAGGNEKLFFGSGTQLSVL.

This clone was recorded only once. The chain has TRBV9 and TRBJ2-7; D gene ambiguous. V shed 2 bases and J shed 3 bases, with 9 bases lying between them. The CDR3 length is 13 residues. Germline V lookup: CDR1 SGDLS, CDR2 YYNGEE. This chain's CDR3 is CASSVAANYEQYF. In nucleotides, the CDR3 is TGTGCCAGCAGCGTCGCTGCGAACTACGAGCAGTACTTC.

This clone has more than one count but fewer than ten. The V and J genes are TRBV5-5 and TRBJ2-1; TRBD2 agrees at 12 bases. Germline V CDR1 and CDR2: SGHKS, YYEKEE (reference sequence). With 4 bases clipped from V and 3 bases from J, the junction kept 5 bases outside the gene matches. The CDR3 has 16 amino acids. The CDR3 here is CASSLPSGRVYNEQFF. In DNA, the CDR3 is TGTGCCAGCAGCCTCCCTAGCGGGAGGGTCTACAATGAGCAGTTCTTC.

This chain uses TRBV6-5 with TRBJ1-4, with D perhaps matching TRBD1 (6 bases). Per the germline V gene, CDR1 is MNHEY and CDR2 is SVGAGI. The CDR3 is 14 residues long. The V and J ends lost 5 bases and 4 bases respectively, with 11 bases between them. CDR3 sequence: CASSDGGINEKLFF. In nucleotides, the CDR3 is TGTGCCAGCAGTGATGGGGGCATTAATGAAAAACTGTTTTTT.

The rearrangement joins TRBV18 to TRBJ2-1, with 7 bases lining up with TRBD1. Germline values: CDR1 KGHSH, CDR2 LQKENI. The CDR3 contains 15 residues. Unmatched junction bases numbered 7, after V lost 6 bases and J lost 2 bases. CDR3 DNA: TGTGCCAGCTCCCCCGGGACAGAGGCCTACAATGAGCAGTTCTTC. It codes for CASSPGTEAYNEQFF.